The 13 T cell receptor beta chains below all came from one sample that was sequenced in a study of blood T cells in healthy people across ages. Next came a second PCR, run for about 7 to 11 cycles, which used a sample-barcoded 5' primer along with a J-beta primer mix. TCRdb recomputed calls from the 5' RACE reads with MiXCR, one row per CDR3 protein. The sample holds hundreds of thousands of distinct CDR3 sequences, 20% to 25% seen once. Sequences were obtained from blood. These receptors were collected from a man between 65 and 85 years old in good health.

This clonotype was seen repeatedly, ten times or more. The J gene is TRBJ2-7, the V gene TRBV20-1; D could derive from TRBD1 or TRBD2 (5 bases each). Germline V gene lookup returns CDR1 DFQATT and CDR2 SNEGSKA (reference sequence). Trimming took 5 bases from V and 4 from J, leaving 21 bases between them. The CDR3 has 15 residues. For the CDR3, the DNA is TGCAGTGCTCCTCGCTGGTGGGACGGCAGTTACGAGCAGTACTTC. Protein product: CSAPRWWDGSYEQYF.

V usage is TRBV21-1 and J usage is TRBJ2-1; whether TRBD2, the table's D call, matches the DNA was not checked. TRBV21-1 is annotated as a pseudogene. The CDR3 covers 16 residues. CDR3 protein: CASSNELRGVNNEQFF. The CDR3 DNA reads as TGTGCCAGCAGCAACGAGTTGCGGGGAGTAAACAATGAGCAGTTCTTC.

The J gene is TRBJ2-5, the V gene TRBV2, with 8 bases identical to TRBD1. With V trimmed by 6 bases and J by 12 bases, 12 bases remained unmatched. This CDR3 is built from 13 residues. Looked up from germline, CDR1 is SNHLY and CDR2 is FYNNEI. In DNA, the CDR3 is TGTGCCAGCAGCCAGGGACAGGCTCGGGTGGAGTACTTC. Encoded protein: CASSQGQARVEYF. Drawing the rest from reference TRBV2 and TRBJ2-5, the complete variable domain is EPEVTQTPSHQVTQMGQEVILRCVPISNHLYFYWYRQILGQKVEFLVSFYNNEISEKSEIFDDQFSVERPDGSNFTLKIRSTKLEDSAMYFCASSQGQARVEYFGPGTRLLVL.

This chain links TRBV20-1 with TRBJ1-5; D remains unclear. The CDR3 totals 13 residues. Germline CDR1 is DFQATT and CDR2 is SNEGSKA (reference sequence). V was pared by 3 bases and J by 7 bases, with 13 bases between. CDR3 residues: CSASARADQPQHF. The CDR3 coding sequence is TGCAGTGCTAGTGCCCGGGCGGACCAGCCCCAGCATTTT.

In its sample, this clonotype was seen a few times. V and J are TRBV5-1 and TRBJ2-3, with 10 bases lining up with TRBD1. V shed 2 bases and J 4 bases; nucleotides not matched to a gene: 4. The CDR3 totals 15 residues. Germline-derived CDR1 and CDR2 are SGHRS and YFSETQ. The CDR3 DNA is TGCGCCAGCAGCTTAAGACAGGGGGCGGCAGATACGCAGTATTTT. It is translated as CASSLRQGAADTQYF.

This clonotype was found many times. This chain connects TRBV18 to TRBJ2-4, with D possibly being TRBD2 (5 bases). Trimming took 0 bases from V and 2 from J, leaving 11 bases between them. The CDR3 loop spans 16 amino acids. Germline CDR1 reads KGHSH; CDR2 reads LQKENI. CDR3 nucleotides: TGTGCCAGCTCACCACCGGAACAGCGGTCCAAAAACATTCAGTACTTC. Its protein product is CASSPPEQRSKNIQYF.

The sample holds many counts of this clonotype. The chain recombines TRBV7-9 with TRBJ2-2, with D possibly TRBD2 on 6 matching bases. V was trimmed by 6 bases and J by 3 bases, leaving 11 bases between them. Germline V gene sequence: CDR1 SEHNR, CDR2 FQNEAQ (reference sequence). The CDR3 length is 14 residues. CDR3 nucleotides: TGTGCCAGCAGTGAGGGACTTTACACCGGGGAGCTGTTTTTT. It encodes CASSEGLYTGELFF.

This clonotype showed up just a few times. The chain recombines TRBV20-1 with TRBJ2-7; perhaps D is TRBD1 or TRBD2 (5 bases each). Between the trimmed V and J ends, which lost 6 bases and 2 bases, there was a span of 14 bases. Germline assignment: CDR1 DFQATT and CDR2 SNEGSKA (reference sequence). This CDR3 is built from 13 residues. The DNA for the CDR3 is TGCAGTGCCCCAACCGGGACCCCCTACGAGCAGTACTTC. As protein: CSAPTGTPYEQYF.

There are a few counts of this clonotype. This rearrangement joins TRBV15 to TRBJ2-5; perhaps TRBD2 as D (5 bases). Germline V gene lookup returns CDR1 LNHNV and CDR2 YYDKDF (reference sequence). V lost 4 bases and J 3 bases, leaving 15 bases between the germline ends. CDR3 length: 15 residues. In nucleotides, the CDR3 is TGTGCCACCAGCACACACCGGGGTTCAGAAGAGACCCAGTACTTC. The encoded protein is CATSTHRGSEETQYF.

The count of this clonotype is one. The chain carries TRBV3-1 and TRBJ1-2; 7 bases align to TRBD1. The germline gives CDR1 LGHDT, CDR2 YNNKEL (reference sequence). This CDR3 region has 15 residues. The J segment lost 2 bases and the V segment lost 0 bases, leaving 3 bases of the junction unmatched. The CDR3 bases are TGTGCCAGCAGCCAAGATCTGGACAGGAACTATGGCTACACCTTC. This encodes CASSQDLDRNYGYTF. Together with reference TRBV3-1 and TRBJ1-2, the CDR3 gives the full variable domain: DTAVSQTPKYLVTQMGNDKSIKCEQNLGHDTMYWYKQDSKKFLKIMFSYNNKELIINETVPNRFSPKSPDKAHLNLHINSLELGDSAVYFCASSQDLDRNYGYTFGSGTRLTVV.

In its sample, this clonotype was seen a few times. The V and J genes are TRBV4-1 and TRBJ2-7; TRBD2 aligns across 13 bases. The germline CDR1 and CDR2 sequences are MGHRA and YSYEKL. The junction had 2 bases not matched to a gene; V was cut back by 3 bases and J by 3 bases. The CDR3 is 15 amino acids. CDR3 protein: CASSHGLAGVYEQYF. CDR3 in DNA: TGCGCCAGCAGCCATGGACTAGCGGGAGTCTACGAGCAGTACTTC.

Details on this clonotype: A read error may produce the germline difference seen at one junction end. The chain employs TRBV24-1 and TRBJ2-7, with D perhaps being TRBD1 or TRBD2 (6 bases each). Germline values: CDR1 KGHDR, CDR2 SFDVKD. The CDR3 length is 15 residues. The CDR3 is CAASDGGQGGYEQYF. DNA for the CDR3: TGTGCCGCCAGTGATGGGGGGCAGGGCGGCTACGAGCAGTACTTC.

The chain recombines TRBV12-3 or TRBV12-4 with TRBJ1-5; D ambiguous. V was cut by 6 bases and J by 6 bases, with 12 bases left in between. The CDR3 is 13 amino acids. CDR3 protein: CASSSGEAQPQHF. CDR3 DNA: TGTGCCAGCAGCTCCGGGGAGGCTCAGCCCCAGCATTTT.